The 31 T cell receptor beta chains in this list originate from one sample, sequenced in a study of shared clonotypes between healthy human individuals. TCRdb's copy holds only in-frame clones and misses some; the assay was immunoSEQ multiplex PCR. The sample has about 800,000 clones; about 97% are singletons. Terminally differentiated effector memory CD45RA+ cells were excluded from the naive CD8 cells, which were CD45RO-negative and positively selected for CCR7. Source material: naive CD8+ T cells sorted from blood. The receptor set was obtained from a man aged 25 to 45 in good health.

The CDR3 spells CASSGQGFTGELFF. DNA for the CDR3: TGTGCCAGTTCCGGACAGGGTTTCACCGGGGAGCTGTTTTTT. This chain joins TRBV7-9 and TRBJ2-2, with 8 bases matching TRBD1. Germline values: CDR1 SEHNR, CDR2 FQNEAQ (reference sequence). V shed 9 bases, J shed 4 bases, and the junction held 7 bases outside the gene matches. The CDR3 has 14 amino acids.

This sequence joins TRBV11-3 and TRBJ2-1; 12 bases are a match to TRBD1. The V gene end was trimmed by 3 bases and the J gene end by 6 bases; junction bases not matched to a gene: 6. Germline values: CDR1 SGHNT, CDR2 YENEEA. The CDR3 is made up of 16 amino acids. This chain's CDR3 is CASSFWGQGALNEQFF. As DNA, the CDR3 is TGTGCCAGCAGCTTTTGGGGACAGGGGGCGCTCAATGAGCAGTTCTTC.

This chain joins TRBV5-5 and TRBJ1-1; D not certain. Germline assignment: CDR1 SGHKS and CDR2 YYEKEE (reference sequence). V was trimmed by 1 base and J by 3 bases, leaving 4 bases between them. The CDR3 length is 12 residues. CDR3 coding DNA: TGTGCCAGCAGCTTGCTGGACACTGAAGCTTTCTTT. Translated: CASSLLDTEAFF.

V is TRBV7-9 and J is TRBJ1-1, with D possibly being TRBD1 (5 bases). Per the germline V gene, CDR1 is SEHNR and CDR2 is FQNEAQ (reference sequence). The CDR3 extends over 15 amino acids. Trimming took 7 bases from V and 4 from J, leaving 19 bases between them. CDR3 residues: CASIFNQGTGTEAFF. The CDR3 bases are TGTGCCAGCATCTTTAATCAGGGAACGGGCACTGAAGCTTTCTTT.

The chain couples TRBV11-3 to TRBJ2-1, with TRBD2 identical over 10 bases. With 6 bases clipped from V and 7 bases from J, the junction kept 9 bases outside the gene matches. Germline V gene sequence: CDR1 SGHNT, CDR2 YENEEA. The CDR3 totals 15 residues. The CDR3 sequence: CASSTLAGVANEQFF. CDR3 in DNA: TGTGCCAGCAGTACGCTAGCGGGAGTGGCAAATGAGCAGTTCTTC.

With respect to this clone: This sample includes further DNA sequences coding for the same CDR3. The rearrangement uses TRBV7-6 and TRBJ2-7, with D unresolved. Trimming removed 1 base at V and 2 bases at J, with 6 bases between. CDR1 and CDR2 (germline): SGHVS, FNYEAQ. The CDR3 consists of 13 residues. The CDR3 coding sequence is TGTGCCAGCAGCTTAGACGTTACCTACGAGCAGTACTTC. This encodes CASSLDVTYEQYF.

V gene TRBV7-9 combines with J gene TRBJ2-2; D is possibly TRBD2 (5 bases). There are 15 residues in the CDR3. Germline values: CDR1 SEHNR, CDR2 FQNEAQ (reference sequence). V gave up 1 base and J gave up 1 base, with 7 bases separating them. The CDR3, as DNA: TGTGCCAGCAGCTTAGGTAGCGTGAACACCGGGGAGCTGTTTTTT. Amino acid sequence: CASSLGSVNTGELFF.

The genes are TRBV29-1 and TRBJ2-1, with TRBD2 identical over 12 bases. The CDR3 has 15 residues. Trimming at V came to 4 bases and at J to 7 bases, leaving 8 bases not matched to a gene. CDR1 and CDR2 from the germline V gene are SQVTM and ANQGSEA. CDR3 nucleotide sequence: TGCAGCGTTGTCTCTAGCGGGAGGGAGGGGAATGAGCAGTTCTTC. It yields the protein CSVVSSGREGNEQFF.

The rearrangement links TRBV19 to TRBJ2-7; 7 bases fit TRBD1. After removal of 5 bases from V and 0 bases from J, the junction contained 13 bases not matched to a gene. Looked up from germline, CDR1 is LNHDA and CDR2 is SQIVND (reference sequence). The CDR3 is made up of 17 amino acids. The CDR3 DNA is TGTGCCAGTAGTTACCGTATCGGACAGGAGAGCTCCTACGAGCAGTACTTC. It translates to CASSYRIGQESSYEQYF.

J is TRBJ2-7 and V is TRBV9; TRBD1 or TRBD2 may be the D gene (5 bases each). In germline, CDR1 is SGDLS, CDR2 YYNGEE. V was pared by 4 bases and J by 4 bases, with 15 bases between. This CDR3 contains 14 residues. In nucleotides, the CDR3 is TGTGCCAGCAGCTTAACCGGGGCAACTTACGAGCAGTACTTC. Translated: CASSLTGATYEQYF.

The V gene is TRBV2, the J gene TRBJ2-7, with 7 bases that match TRBD1. Germline loops: CDR1 SNHLY, CDR2 FYNNEI. Trimming cost V 4 bases and J 3 bases; bases outside gene matches: 6. The CDR3 contains 14 residues. The CDR3: CASSAGQLYYEQYF. For the CDR3, the DNA is TGTGCCAGCAGTGCGGGACAGCTATACTACGAGCAGTACTTC.

This chain uses TRBV27 with TRBJ2-7; perhaps TRBD1 as D (6 bases). CDR3 size: 14 residues. Germline V gene data show CDR1 as MNHEY and CDR2 as SMNVEV (reference sequence). The V end was cut by 6 bases, the J end by 2 bases, with 14 bases between. The CDR3 nucleotides are TGTGCCAGCAGAGAGCAGACAGGAGCCTACGAGCAGTACTTC. Residues: CASREQTGAYEQYF.

In the case of this clone: Other DNA sequences of this sample code for an identical CDR3. This CDR3 is CASSLELAGSTDTQYF. CDR3 DNA: TGTGCCAGCAGCTTAGAGTTAGCGGGAAGCACAGATACGCAGTATTTT. The V call is TRBV11-2, the J call TRBJ2-3; 8 bases align to TRBD2. CDR1 and CDR2 from the germline V gene are SGHAT and FQNNGV. Unmatched junction bases numbered 2, after V lost 0 bases and J lost 0 bases. This CDR3 spans 16 amino acids.

The gene calls are TRBV19 and TRBJ2-5; TRBD2 aligns across 7 bases. V shed 4 bases and J 1 base; nucleotides not matched to a gene: 3. CDR3 length: 14 amino acids. CDR1 is LNHDA and CDR2 is SQIVND in the germline V gene (reference sequence). The CDR3 reads CASSTERGQETQYF. In DNA, the CDR3 is TGTGCCAGTAGTACCGAGCGGGGCCAAGAGACCCAGTACTTC.

The gene calls are TRBV19 and TRBJ2-7; D remains ambiguous. The germline gives CDR1 LNHDA, CDR2 SQIVND (reference sequence). The CDR3 totals 14 residues. V was clipped by 3 bases and J by 3 bases, with 12 bases between them. CDR3 loop: CASSMGYRLYEQYF. The CDR3 region has the DNA TGTGCCAGTAGTATGGGTTACCGGCTCTACGAGCAGTACTTC. The variable domain in full, completed from reference TRBV19 and TRBJ2-7, reads DGGITQSPKYLFRKEGQNVTLSCEQNLNHDAMYWYRQDPGQGLRLIYYSQIVNDFQKGDIAEGYSVSREKKESFPLTVTSAQKNPTAFYLCASSMGYRLYEQYFGPGTRLTVT.

The CDR3 sequence is CASSAADGVTGNTIYF. CDR3 coding DNA: TGTGCCAGCAGCGCAGCCGATGGGGTAACTGGAAACACCATATATTTT. The chain uses TRBV9 and TRBJ1-3; D remains ambiguous. The CDR3 has 16 residues. Germline V gene sequence: CDR1 SGDLS, CDR2 YYNGEE. V lost 3 bases and J 2 bases, leaving 15 bases between the germline ends.

In its sample, this clone was seen once. The V call is TRBV11-2, the J call TRBJ2-3, with a weak D call TRBD1 (5 bases). Germline CDR1 reads SGHAT; CDR2 reads FQNNGV. V was pared by 0 bases and J by 5 bases, with 12 bases between. This CDR3 spans 15 amino acids. The CDR3 region is CASSLERQGGDTQYF. The DNA for the CDR3 is TGTGCCAGCAGCTTAGAGCGTCAGGGTGGAGATACGCAGTATTTT.

CDR3 sequence (DNA): TGTGCCTGGAGTAGGGGACCGATGAGCTACGAGCAGTACTTC. It specifies CAWSRGPMSYEQYF. The chain uses TRBV30 and TRBJ2-7; D may match TRBD1 or TRBD2 (5 bases each). V dropped 2 bases and J dropped 3 bases, with 14 bases sitting between them. From germline, CDR1 is GTSNPN and CDR2 SVGIG (reference sequence). CDR3 length: 14 residues.

The rearrangement links TRBV7-8 to TRBJ2-1, with 8 bases lining up with TRBD2. The CDR3 extends over 15 amino acids. Germline CDR1 is SGHVS and CDR2 is FQNEAQ. V lost 6 bases and J lost 5; bases outside the gene matches: 9. The CDR3 loop reads CASSAVLAGNNEQFF. The CDR3 region has the DNA TGTGCCAGCAGTGCTGTATTAGCGGGAAACAATGAGCAGTTCTTC.

The rearrangement joins TRBV27 to TRBJ2-3, with D hard to call. The CDR3 consists of 16 residues. Between the trimmed V and J ends, which lost 7 bases and 0 bases, there was a span of 17 bases. Germline V gene lookup returns CDR1 MNHEY and CDR2 SMNVEV (reference sequence). The CDR3 loop is CASTPRPVASTDTQYF. CDR3 nucleotide sequence: TGTGCCAGCACCCCCCGGCCGGTGGCAAGCACAGATACGCAGTATTTT.

This rearrangement joins TRBV7-9 to TRBJ2-2; the D is unclear. Germline values: CDR1 SEHNR, CDR2 FQNEAQ (reference sequence). The CDR3 contains 17 residues. V shed 5 bases and J shed 3 bases, with 19 bases lying between them. CDR3 region: CASSQKGRSGHTGELFF. CDR3 DNA sequence: TGTGCCAGCAGCCAAAAAGGGCGAAGTGGGCACACCGGGGAGCTGTTTTTT.

The rearrangement uses TRBV10-3 and TRBJ2-7; D is uncertain. This CDR3 has 13 amino acids. V was trimmed by 3 bases and J by 0 bases, leaving 6 bases between them. Germline V CDR1 and CDR2: ENHRY, SYGVKD. Here the CDR3 DNA reads TGTGCCATCAGTGATACCTCCTCCTACGAGCAGTACTTC. This encodes CAISDTSSYEQYF.

The chain links TRBV5-5 to TRBJ2-7; D is perhaps TRBD2 (6 bases). The germline V gene has CDR1 SGHKS and CDR2 YYEKEE (reference sequence). Trimming stripped 4 bases from V and 5 bases from J, with 16 bases between. The CDR3 sequence is 14 residues long. CDR3 bases: TGTGCCAGCAGCCTAGAGGGAGGTTCAAACGAGCAGTACTTC. Translated: CASSLEGGSNEQYF.

This clone was detected only once. This chain connects TRBV5-6 to TRBJ2-3; a weak D match, TRBD1 (6 bases). This CDR3 region has 16 residues. V lost 3 bases to trimming and J lost 6 bases, with 20 bases between them. Germline V gene data show CDR1 as SGHDT and CDR2 as YYEEEE. CDR3 in DNA: TGTGCCAGCAGCTCGACAGTGACAGGCTCTCAGGATACGCAGTATTTT. Amino acids: CASSSTVTGSQDTQYF.

The chain employs TRBV30 and TRBJ2-1, with 9 bases fitting TRBD2. The CDR3 has 15 residues. The V segment lost 0 bases and the J segment 11 bases; nucleotides outside the gene matches: 11. Germline lookup yields CDR1 GTSNPN and CDR2 SVGIG (reference sequence). The CDR3 here is CAWSVPGLAGFKQFF. The CDR3 nucleotides read TGTGCCTGGAGTGTTCCGGGGCTAGCGGGATTTAAGCAGTTCTTC.

V is TRBV2 and J is TRBJ2-7; TRBD1 matches at 9 bases. The germline V gene encodes CDR1 SNHLY and CDR2 FYNNEI. This CDR3 region has 14 residues. Trimming at V came to 5 bases and at J to 5 bases, leaving 7 bases not matched to a gene. The CDR3: CASSPEWTGDEQYF. The CDR3 DNA sequence: TGTGCCAGCAGTCCTGAGTGGACAGGGGACGAGCAGTACTTC.

The V gene is TRBV20-1, the J gene TRBJ2-7; tentatively, D is TRBD1 (5 bases). The germline V gene encodes CDR1 DFQATT and CDR2 SNEGSKA (reference sequence). The length of the CDR3 is 10 residues. V lost 7 bases and J 4 bases, leaving 8 bases between the germline ends. The CDR3 here is CSVDSYEQYF. Here the CDR3 DNA reads TGCAGTGTCGACAGTTACGAGCAGTACTTC.

The V call is TRBV9, the J call TRBJ2-7; D is unresolved. Looked up from germline, CDR1 is SGDLS and CDR2 is YYNGEE. This CDR3 region has 14 residues. With 4 bases removed from V and 3 bases from J, the gap between germline ends came to 14 bases. CDR3 residues: CASSPGLSYYEQYF. The CDR3, as DNA: TGTGCCAGCAGCCCCGGCCTATCGTACTACGAGCAGTACTTC.

The CDR3 protein is CASSLSGTQFF. The CDR3 DNA reads as TGTGCCAGCAGCTTGAGCGGAACGCAGTTCTTC. The V call is TRBV13, the J call TRBJ2-1, with D possibly TRBD2 on 5 matching bases. Germline CDR1 is PRHDT and CDR2 is FYEKMQ (reference sequence). V lost 3 bases to trimming and J lost 12 bases, with 9 bases between them. There are 11 residues in the CDR3.

The chain carries TRBV7-9 and TRBJ1-1, with D hard to call. Germline values: CDR1 SEHNR, CDR2 FQNEAQ (reference sequence). V was clipped by 3 bases and J by 0 bases, with 5 bases between them. CDR3 length: 13 amino acids. The DNA for the CDR3 is TGTGCCAGCAGCTTTCAACTGAACACTGAAGCTTTCTTT. This sequence encodes CASSFQLNTEAFF.

The chain employs TRBV9 and TRBJ2-7; D remains ambiguous. Germline-derived CDR1 and CDR2 are SGDLS and YYNGEE. The CDR3 is 15 residues long. The ends were cut back, 3 bases at V and 2 bases at J, with 15 bases in the middle. CDR3 residues: CASSAFPGKAYEQYF. The CDR3 nucleotides read TGTGCCAGCAGCGCCTTCCCCGGTAAGGCCTACGAGCAGTACTTC.